The following is a T cell receptor beta chain sequence with its context. The data originate from a study of T cell responses to AZD1222 COVID-19 vaccine. TCRdb's table, derived via immunoSEQ multiplex PCR, lists solely in-frame clones and lacks some. The repertoire holds 150,000 to 200,000 clones, with around 88% as singletons. Germline CDR1 is SGHTA and CDR2 is FQGTGA. This CDR3 region has 13 residues. V was trimmed by 1 base and J by 6 bases, leaving 9 bases between them. This chain uses TRBV7-3 with TRBJ1-1; D remains unclear. This receptor was obtained from an adult who received the AZD1222 COVID-19 vaccine. This sample comprised peripheral blood, obtained 28 days after the second AZD1222 dose. The CDR3 region is CASSLSGMAEAFF. The CDR3 DNA follows: TGTGCCAGCAGCTTAAGTGGGATGGCTGAAGCTTTCTTT.